Each of the 17 T cell receptor beta chains below was sequenced from the same sample in a study of technical replicates of blood from several donors. The protocol was immunoSEQ multiplex PCR, while the TCRdb copy is restricted to in-frame clones and leaves out a portion. This table holds approximately 97,000 clones, 95% found once. Source material: T cells isolated from PBMCs. These receptors came from a human donor in good health.

This rearrangement joins TRBV29-1 to TRBJ1-1; D is undetermined. Between the trimmed V and J ends, which lost 4 bases and 2 bases, there was a span of 2 bases. Germline CDR1 and CDR2: SQVTM and ANQGSEA. The CDR3 is made up of 10 amino acids. The CDR3 DNA is TGCAGCGTTGTAAACACTGAAGCTTTCTTT. This gives the protein CSVVNTEAFF.

The chain links TRBV9 to TRBJ2-7; D call uncertain. This CDR3 spans 13 amino acids. In germline, CDR1 is SGDLS, CDR2 YYNGEE. Trimming took 0 bases from V and 3 from J, leaving 7 bases between them. CDR3 sequence reads: CASSVGLNYEQYF. The CDR3 DNA reads TGTGCCAGCAGCGTAGGACTCAACTACGAGCAGTACTTC. The variable domain in full, with the rest retrieved from reference TRBV9 and TRBJ2-7, is DSGVTQTPKHLITATGQRVTLRCSPRSGDLSVYWYQQSLDQGLQFLIQYYNGEERAKGNILERFSAQQFPDLHSELNLSSLELGDSALYFCASSVGLNYEQYFGPGTRLTVT.

This chain uses TRBV6-4 with TRBJ2-2, with TRBD2 matching over 9 bases. With 0 bases clipped from V and 7 bases from J, the junction kept 0 bases outside the gene matches. This CDR3 is built from 14 residues. Germline CDR1 and CDR2: MRHNA and SNTAGT. In DNA, the CDR3 is TGTGCCAGCAGTGACTCTAGCGGGAGCGGGGAGCTGTTTTTT. Residues: CASSDSSGSGELFF.

The count of this clone is one. J is TRBJ2-2 and V is TRBV9; 8 bases line up with TRBD2. J gave up 6 bases and V 2 bases, and 6 bases lay outside the gene matches. The CDR3 length is 15 residues. Per the germline V gene, CDR1 is SGDLS and CDR2 is YYNGEE. Here the CDR3 reads CASSVTGGISGELFF. CDR3 bases: TGTGCCAGCAGCGTCACGGGAGGGATTTCCGGGGAGCTGTTTTTT.

The chain couples TRBV11-3 to TRBJ2-5; 8 bases map to TRBD1. Per germline, CDR1 SGHNT and CDR2 YENEEA. V trimming: 5 bases; J trimming: 3 bases; junction bases outside the gene matches: 11. CDR3 length equals 16 residues. The chain's CDR3 is CASSVISGTGEETQYF. The CDR3 DNA reads as TGTGCCAGCAGCGTCATCTCCGGGACAGGAGAAGAGACCCAGTACTTC.

The V call is TRBV5-4, the J call TRBJ2-5, with a tentative D call TRBD2 (5 bases). Trimming removed 1 base from V and 4 bases from J, with 14 bases in between. CDR1 is SGHNT, CDR2 YYREEE, per germline (reference sequence). The CDR3 totals 15 residues. CDR3 protein: CASSLMSDWGETQYF. The CDR3 DNA reads TGTGCCAGCAGCTTGATGTCGGACTGGGGAGAGACCCAGTACTTC.

This chain links TRBV28 with TRBJ1-2, with D tentatively TRBD1 (6 bases). V lost 6 bases and J lost 0, with 14 bases in between. CDR1 and CDR2 from the germline V gene are MDHEN and SYDVKM. This CDR3 spans 15 amino acids. CDR3 coding DNA: TGTGCCAGCAGCGTTCCAGGGACAACTAACTATGGCTACACCTTC. This codes for CASSVPGTTNYGYTF.

V gene TRBV4-1 combines with J gene TRBJ1-2, with unresolved D. The CDR3 runs 16 residues. Per germline, CDR1 MGHRA and CDR2 YSYEKL. Trimming removed 0 bases at V and 3 bases at J, with 14 bases between. The CDR3 DNA sequence: TGCGCCAGCAGCCAAGATAACTCTGGGGAGGACTATGGCTACACCTTC. Amino acid sequence: CASSQDNSGEDYGYTF.

V and J are TRBV6-5 and TRBJ2-7; 8 bases match TRBD2. Germline CDR1 is MNHEY and CDR2 is SVGAGI. This CDR3 is built from 14 residues. J lost 6 bases, V lost 6 bases, and 10 bases had no gene match. The CDR3 sequence is CASRSSGGLGEQYF. The CDR3 DNA reads TGTGCCAGCAGATCCAGCGGGGGCTTAGGCGAGCAGTACTTC.

V is TRBV30 and J is TRBJ1-5, with 7 bases fitting TRBD1. CDR1 is GTSNPN, CDR2 SVGIG, per germline (reference sequence). The CDR3 spans 14 residues. After removal of 3 bases from V and 7 bases from J, the junction contained 9 bases not matched to a gene. This CDR3 reads CAWRFTGAGQPQHF. The CDR3 coding sequence is TGTGCCTGGAGGTTTACAGGGGCTGGACAGCCCCAGCATTTT. Looking up the rest from reference TRBV30 and TRBJ1-5 gives the full variable domain: SQTIHQWPATLVQPVGSPLSLECTVEGTSNPNLYWYRQAAGRGLQLLFYSVGIGQISSEVPQNLSASRPQDRQFILSSKKLLLSDSGFYLCAWRFTGAGQPQHFGDGTRLSIL.

This clone was seen only a few times. The chain carries TRBV4-1 and TRBJ2-2; 7 nucleotides match TRBD1. Germline V gives CDR1 MGHRA, CDR2 YSYEKL. V lost 1 base, J lost 5 bases, and 4 bases stayed unmatched. CDR3 size: 15 residues. The CDR3 spells CASSQGTGGTGELFF. The CDR3 DNA sequence: TGCGCCAGCAGCCAAGGGACAGGCGGGACCGGGGAGCTGTTTTTT.

The chain uses TRBV10-1 and TRBJ2-7; the D gene is possibly TRBD2 (5 bases). This CDR3 comprises 13 residues. V was shortened by 6 bases and J by 2 bases, with 11 bases between the two germline ends. Germline V gene lookup returns CDR1 WNHNN and CDR2 SYGVQD (reference sequence). The CDR3 reads CASSDGLAYEQYF. The DNA of the CDR3 is TGCGCCAGCAGCGACGGACTGGCCTACGAGCAGTACTTC.

The rearrangement joins TRBV19 to TRBJ1-4; the D gene is possibly TRBD1 (5 bases). The CDR3 runs 15 residues. V was pared by 3 bases and J by 7 bases, with 15 bases between. The germline V gene has CDR1 LNHDA and CDR2 SQIVND (reference sequence). The CDR3 here is CASSIRRGGGEKLFF. As DNA, the CDR3 is TGTGCCAGTAGTATTAGAAGGGGCGGTGGTGAAAAACTGTTTTTT.

The gene calls are TRBV19 and TRBJ2-7, with 8 positions matching TRBD1. This CDR3 contains 14 residues. V shed 5 bases, J shed 5 bases, and the junction held 8 bases outside the gene matches. The germline V gene encodes CDR1 LNHDA and CDR2 SQIVND (reference sequence). CDR3 DNA: TGTGCCAGTAGTCCTCGGACAGGGTACCACGAGCAGTACTTC. Protein: CASSPRTGYHEQYF.

The chain links TRBV5-1 to TRBJ2-3, with no clear D. This CDR3 has 13 residues. The V gene's germline CDR1 is SGHRS and CDR2 YFSETQ. V gave up 2 bases and J gave up 3 bases, with 7 bases separating them. CDR3 sequence reads: CASSLRVTDTQYF. The CDR3 nucleotides are TGCGCCAGCAGCTTACGGGTTACAGATACGCAGTATTTT.

V usage is TRBV2 and J usage is TRBJ2-5; D possibly corresponds to TRBD2 (5 bases). The CDR3 spans 15 residues. The germline V gene encodes CDR1 SNHLY and CDR2 FYNNEI. V gave up 4 bases and J gave up 3 bases, with 15 bases separating them. CDR3 sequence: CASSAKVYGEETQYF. The CDR3, as DNA: TGTGCCAGCAGTGCAAAAGTATACGGGGAAGAGACCCAGTACTTC.

This clone was picked up one time. V gene TRBV5-4 combines with J gene TRBJ2-1; the match to TRBD1 covers 9 bases. CDR1 SGHNT and CDR2 YYREEE come from the germline V gene (reference sequence). CDR3 length: 18 amino acids. The ends lost 0 bases at V and 0 bases at J; junction bases unmatched: 7. CDR3 sequence reads: CASSLEWDRESSYNEQFF. CDR3 sequence (DNA): TGTGCCAGCAGCTTGGAATGGGACAGGGAAAGCTCCTACAATGAGCAGTTCTTC.